This T cell receptor (beta chain) was sequenced during a study of blood T cell repertoires in COVID-19. Overall study context: COVID-19 samples, acute and convalescent, were from the United States, Italy and Spain. T cells, B-cell-depleted T cells, or PBMCs supplied cDNA or gDNA.

The sample holds a few counts of this clone. In the original analysis: From reference gene primer amplification, estimates of nucleated cell counts were derived. Measured with immunoSEQ multiplex PCR; TCRdb has only the in-frame clones, and not every one. Clonal size and the V and J genes are those of that table, whereas D and trimming came from the DNA. The sample lists about 120,000 clones, about 85% occurring once. This CDR3 has 16 amino acids. Trimming cost V 3 bases and J 0 bases; bases outside gene matches: 4. CDR1 is SGHTA and CDR2 is FQGNSA in the germline V gene. Sequenced input: peripheral blood. The chain has TRBV7-2 and TRBJ1-4; 7 bases agree with TRBD1. The sequence came from a man between 60 and 75 years old with acute or convalescent COVID-19. This CDR3 is CASSLYQGATNEKLFF. The CDR3 nucleotides read TGTGCCAGCAGCTTGTACCAGGGGGCAACTAATGAAAAACTGTTTTTT.